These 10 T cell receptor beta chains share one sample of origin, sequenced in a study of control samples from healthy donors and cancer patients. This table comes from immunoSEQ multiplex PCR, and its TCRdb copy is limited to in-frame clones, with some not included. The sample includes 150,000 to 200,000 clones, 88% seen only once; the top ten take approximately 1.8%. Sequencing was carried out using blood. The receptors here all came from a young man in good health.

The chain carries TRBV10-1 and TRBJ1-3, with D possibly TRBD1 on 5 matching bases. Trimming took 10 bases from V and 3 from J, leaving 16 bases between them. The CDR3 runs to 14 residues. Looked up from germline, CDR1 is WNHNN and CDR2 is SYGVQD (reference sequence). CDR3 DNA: TGCGCCATCTCCAGGGTTTTTGGTGGAAACACCATATATTTT. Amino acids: CAISRVFGGNTIYF.

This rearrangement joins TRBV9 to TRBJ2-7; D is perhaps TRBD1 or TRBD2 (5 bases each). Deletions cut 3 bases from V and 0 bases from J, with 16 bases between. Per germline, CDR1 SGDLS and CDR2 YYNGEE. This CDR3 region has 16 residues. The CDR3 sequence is CASSAEPGRSSYEQYF. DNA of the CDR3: TGTGCCAGCAGCGCAGAACCGGGACGGAGCTCCTACGAGCAGTACTTC.

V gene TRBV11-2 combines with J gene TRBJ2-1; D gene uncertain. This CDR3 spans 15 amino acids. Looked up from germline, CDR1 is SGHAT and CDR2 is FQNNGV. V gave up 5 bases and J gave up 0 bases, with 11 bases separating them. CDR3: CASSQFQSSYNEQFF. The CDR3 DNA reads TGTGCCAGCAGCCAATTCCAGAGCTCCTACAATGAGCAGTTCTTC.

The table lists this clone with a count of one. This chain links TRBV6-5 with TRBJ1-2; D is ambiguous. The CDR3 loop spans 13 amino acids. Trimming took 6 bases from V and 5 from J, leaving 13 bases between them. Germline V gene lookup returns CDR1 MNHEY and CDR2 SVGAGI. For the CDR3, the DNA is TGTGCCAGCAGATTGACGCAGCAGTATGGCTACACCTTC. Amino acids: CASRLTQQYGYTF.

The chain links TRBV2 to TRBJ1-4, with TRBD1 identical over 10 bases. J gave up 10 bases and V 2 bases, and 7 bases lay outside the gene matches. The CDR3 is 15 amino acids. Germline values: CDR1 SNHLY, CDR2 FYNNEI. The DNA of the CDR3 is TGTGCCAGCAGTGAAATAGGGACAGGGGACGTAAAACTGTTTTTT. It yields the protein CASSEIGTGDVKLFF.

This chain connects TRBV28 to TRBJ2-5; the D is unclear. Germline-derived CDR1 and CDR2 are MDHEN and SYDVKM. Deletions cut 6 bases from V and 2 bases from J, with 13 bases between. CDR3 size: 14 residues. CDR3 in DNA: TGTGCCAGCAGCTCCGGGTATGAACAAGAGACCCAGTACTTC. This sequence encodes CASSSGYEQETQYF. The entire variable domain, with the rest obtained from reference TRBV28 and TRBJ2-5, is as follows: DVKVTQSSRYLVKRTGEKVFLECVQDMDHENMFWYRQDPGLGLRLIYFSYDVKMKEKGDIPEGYSVSREKKERFSLILESASTNQTSMYLCASSSGYEQETQYFGPGTRLLVL.

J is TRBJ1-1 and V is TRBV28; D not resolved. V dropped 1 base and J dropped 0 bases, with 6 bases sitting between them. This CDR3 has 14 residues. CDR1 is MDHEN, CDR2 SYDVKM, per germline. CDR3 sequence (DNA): TGTGCCAGCAGTTTATATGGTATGAACACTGAAGCTTTCTTT. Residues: CASSLYGMNTEAFF.

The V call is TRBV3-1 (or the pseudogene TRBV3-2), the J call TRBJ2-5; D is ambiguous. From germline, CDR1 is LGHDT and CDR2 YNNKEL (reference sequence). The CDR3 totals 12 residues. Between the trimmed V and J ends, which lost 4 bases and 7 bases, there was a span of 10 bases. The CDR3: CASSPRWMTQYF. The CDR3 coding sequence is TGTGCCAGCAGCCCCCGGTGGATGACCCAGTACTTC.

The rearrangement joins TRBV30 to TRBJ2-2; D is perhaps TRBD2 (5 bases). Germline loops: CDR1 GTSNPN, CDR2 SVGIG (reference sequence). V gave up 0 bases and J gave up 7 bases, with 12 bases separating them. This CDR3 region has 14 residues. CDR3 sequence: CAWSVHFRDGELFF. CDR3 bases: TGTGCCTGGAGTGTCCACTTCCGGGACGGGGAGCTGTTTTTT. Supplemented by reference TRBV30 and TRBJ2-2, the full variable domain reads SQTIHQWPATLVQPVGSPLSLECTVEGTSNPNLYWYRQAAGRGLQLLFYSVGIGQISSEVPQNLSASRPQDRQFILSSKKLLLSDSGFYLCAWSVHFRDGELFFGEGSRLTVL.

The CDR3 bases are TGTGCCACAACAGGGGTTGCCTACGAGCAGTACTTC. Protein product: CATTGVAYEQYF. This chain connects TRBV2 to TRBJ2-7, with TRBD1 identical over 7 bases. CDR3 size: 12 residues. The V and J ends lost 10 bases and 2 bases, in that order; junction bases with no gene match: 5. Germline CDR1 is SNHLY and CDR2 is FYNNEI.